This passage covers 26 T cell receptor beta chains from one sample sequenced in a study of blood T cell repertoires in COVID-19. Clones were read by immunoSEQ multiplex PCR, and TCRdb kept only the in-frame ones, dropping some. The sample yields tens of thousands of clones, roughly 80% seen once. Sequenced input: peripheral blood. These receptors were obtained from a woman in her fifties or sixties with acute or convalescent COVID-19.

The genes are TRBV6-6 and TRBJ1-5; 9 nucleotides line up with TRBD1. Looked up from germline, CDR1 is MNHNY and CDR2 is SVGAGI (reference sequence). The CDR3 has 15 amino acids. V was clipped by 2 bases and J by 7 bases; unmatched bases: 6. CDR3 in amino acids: CASSYGTGNGQPQHF. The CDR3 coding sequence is TGTGCCAGCAGTTACGGGACAGGGAACGGACAGCCCCAGCATTTT.

This chain's CDR3 is CASSLVWGGQGRPYEQYF. The CDR3 nucleotides are TGTGCCAGCAGCTTAGTTTGGGGGGGGCAGGGAAGACCCTACGAGCAGTACTTC. The chain combines TRBV11-2 with TRBJ2-7; TRBD2 might be the D (7 bases). Germline CDR1 SGHAT, CDR2 FQNNGV. This CDR3 is built from 18 residues. Trimming pared 1 base from V and 2 bases from J, leaving 21 bases between.

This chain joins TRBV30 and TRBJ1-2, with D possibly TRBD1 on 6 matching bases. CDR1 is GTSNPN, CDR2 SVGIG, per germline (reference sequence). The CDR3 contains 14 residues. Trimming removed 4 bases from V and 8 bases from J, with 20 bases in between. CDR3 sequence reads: CAWIQNRGAQGYTF. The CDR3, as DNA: TGTGCCTGGATCCAGAATCGGGGGGCGCAAGGCTACACCTTC.

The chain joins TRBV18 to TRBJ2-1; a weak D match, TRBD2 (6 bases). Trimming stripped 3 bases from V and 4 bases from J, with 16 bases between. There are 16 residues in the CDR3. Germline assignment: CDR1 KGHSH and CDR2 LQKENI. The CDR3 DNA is TGTGCCAGCTCACCGGGCGGGTTAGCGGTTTACAATGAGCAGTTCTTC. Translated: CASSPGGLAVYNEQFF.

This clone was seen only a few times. CDR3 bases: TGTGCCAGCAGCGTGGACAGCCTCTATGGCTACACCTTC. Its translation is CASSVDSLYGYTF. The chain has TRBV2 and TRBJ1-2; a possible D gene is TRBD1 (6 bases). CDR1 SNHLY and CDR2 FYNNEI come from the germline V gene. V was trimmed by 6 bases and J by 4 bases, leaving 12 bases between them. There are 13 residues in the CDR3.

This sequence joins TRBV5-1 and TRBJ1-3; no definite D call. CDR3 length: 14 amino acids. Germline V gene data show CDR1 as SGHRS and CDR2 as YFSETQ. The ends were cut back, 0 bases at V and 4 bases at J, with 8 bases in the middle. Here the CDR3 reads CASSLERGGNTIYF. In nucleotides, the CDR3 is TGCGCCAGCAGCTTGGAGCGCGGGGGAAACACCATATATTTT.

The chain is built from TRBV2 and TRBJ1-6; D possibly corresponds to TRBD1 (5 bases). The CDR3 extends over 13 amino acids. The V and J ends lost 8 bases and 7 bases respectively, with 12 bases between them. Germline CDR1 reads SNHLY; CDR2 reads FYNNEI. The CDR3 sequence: CASQGIQNSPLHF. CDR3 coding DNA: TGTGCCAGCCAGGGAATCCAGAATTCACCCCTCCACTTT.

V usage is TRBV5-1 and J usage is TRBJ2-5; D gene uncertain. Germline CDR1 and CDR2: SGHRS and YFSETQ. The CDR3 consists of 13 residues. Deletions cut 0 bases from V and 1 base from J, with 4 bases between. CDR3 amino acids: CASSLGVQETQYF. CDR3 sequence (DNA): TGCGCCAGCAGCTTGGGAGTCCAAGAGACCCAGTACTTC.

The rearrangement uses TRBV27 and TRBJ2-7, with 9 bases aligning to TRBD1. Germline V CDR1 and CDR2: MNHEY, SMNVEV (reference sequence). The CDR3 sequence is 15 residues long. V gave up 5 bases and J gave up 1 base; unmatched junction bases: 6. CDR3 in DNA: TGTGCCAGCAGTCACCCCGGGACAGGGTCCTACGAGCAGTACTTC. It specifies CASSHPGTGSYEQYF.

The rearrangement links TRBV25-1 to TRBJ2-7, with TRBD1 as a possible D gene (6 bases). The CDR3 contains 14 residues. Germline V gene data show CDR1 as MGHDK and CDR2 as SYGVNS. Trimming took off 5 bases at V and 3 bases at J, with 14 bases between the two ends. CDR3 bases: TGTGCCAGCAGTAAGACAGGTGCGGGCTACGAGCAGTACTTC. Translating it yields CASSKTGAGYEQYF.

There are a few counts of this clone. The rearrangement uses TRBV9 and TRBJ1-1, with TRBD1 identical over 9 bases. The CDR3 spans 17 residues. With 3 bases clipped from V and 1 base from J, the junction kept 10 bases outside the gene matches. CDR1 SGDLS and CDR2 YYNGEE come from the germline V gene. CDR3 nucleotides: TGTGCCAGCAGCGGAAACAGGGGGCGCGGCAGGAACACTGAAGCTTTCTTT. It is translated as CASSGNRGRGRNTEAFF.

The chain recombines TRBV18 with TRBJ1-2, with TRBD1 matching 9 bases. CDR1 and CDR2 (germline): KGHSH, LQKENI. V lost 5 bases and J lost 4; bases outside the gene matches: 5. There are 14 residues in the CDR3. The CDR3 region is CASSRTGASYGYTF. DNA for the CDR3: TGTGCCAGCTCAAGGACAGGGGCGAGCTATGGCTACACCTTC.

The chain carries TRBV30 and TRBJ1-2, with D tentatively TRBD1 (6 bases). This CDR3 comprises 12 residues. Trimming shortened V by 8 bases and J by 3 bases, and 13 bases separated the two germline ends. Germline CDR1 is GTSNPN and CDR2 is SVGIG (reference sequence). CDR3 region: CAGGQTHYGYTF. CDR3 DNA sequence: TGTGCCGGAGGACAGACACACTATGGCTACACCTTC.

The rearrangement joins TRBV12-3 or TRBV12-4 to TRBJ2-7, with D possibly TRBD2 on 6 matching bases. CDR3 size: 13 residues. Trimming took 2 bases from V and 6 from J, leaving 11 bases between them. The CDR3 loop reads CASSLSRGSEQYF. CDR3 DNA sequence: TGTGCCAGCAGTTTAAGTCGGGGGTCCGAGCAGTACTTC.

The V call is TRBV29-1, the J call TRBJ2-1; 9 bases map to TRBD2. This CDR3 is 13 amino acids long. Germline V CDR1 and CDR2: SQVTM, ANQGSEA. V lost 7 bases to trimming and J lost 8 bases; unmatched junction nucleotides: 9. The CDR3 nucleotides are TGCAGCGCCCGGGGACTAGCCTTGGATGAGCAGTTCTTC. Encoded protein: CSARGLALDEQFF.

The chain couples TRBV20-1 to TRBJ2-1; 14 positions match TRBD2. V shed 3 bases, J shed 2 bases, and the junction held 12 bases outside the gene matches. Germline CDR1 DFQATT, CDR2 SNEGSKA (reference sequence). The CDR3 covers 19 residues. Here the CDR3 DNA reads TGCAGTGCTAGTCGACTAGCGGGAGGGGGTATGGGCACCTACAATGAGCAGTTCTTC. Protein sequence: CSASRLAGGGMGTYNEQFF.

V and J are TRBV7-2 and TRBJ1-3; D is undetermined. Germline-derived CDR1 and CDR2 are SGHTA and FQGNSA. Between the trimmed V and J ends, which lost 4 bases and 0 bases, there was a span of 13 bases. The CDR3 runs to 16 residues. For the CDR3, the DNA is TGTGCCAGCAGCTCCTACGCGGGATACTCTGGAAACACCATATATTTT. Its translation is CASSSYAGYSGNTIYF.

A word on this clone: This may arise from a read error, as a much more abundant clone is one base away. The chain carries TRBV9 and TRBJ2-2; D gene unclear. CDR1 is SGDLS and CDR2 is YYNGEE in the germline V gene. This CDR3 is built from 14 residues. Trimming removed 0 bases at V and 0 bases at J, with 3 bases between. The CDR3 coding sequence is TGTGCCAGCAGCGTAGTAGCGAACACCGGGGAGCTGTTTTTT. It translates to CASSVVANTGELFF.

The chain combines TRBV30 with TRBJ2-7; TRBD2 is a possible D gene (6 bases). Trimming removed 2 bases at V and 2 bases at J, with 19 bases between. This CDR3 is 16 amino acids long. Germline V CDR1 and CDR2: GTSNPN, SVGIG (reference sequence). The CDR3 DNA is TGTGCCTGGAGTAACCTCGGGACTGATCATCCCTACGAGCAGTACTTC. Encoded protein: CAWSNLGTDHPYEQYF.

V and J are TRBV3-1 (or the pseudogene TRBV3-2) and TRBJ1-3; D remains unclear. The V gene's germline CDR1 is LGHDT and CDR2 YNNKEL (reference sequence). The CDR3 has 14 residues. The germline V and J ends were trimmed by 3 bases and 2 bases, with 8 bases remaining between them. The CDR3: CASSQGRAGNTIYF. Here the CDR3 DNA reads TGTGCCAGCAGCCAGGGTCGGGCTGGAAACACCATATATTTT.

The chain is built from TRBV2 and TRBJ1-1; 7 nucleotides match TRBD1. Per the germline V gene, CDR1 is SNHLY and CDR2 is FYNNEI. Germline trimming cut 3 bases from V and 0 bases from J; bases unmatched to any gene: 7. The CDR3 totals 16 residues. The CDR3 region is CASSEKTGALNTEAFF. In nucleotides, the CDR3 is TGTGCCAGCAGTGAGAAAACAGGGGCCCTGAACACTGAAGCTTTCTTT.

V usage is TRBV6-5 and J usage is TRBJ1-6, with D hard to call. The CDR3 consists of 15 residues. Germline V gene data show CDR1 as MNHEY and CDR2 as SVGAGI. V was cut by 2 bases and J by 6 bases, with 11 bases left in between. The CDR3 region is CASSYAAPRNSPLHF. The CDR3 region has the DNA TGTGCCAGCAGTTACGCGGCCCCTCGTAATTCACCCCTCCACTTT.

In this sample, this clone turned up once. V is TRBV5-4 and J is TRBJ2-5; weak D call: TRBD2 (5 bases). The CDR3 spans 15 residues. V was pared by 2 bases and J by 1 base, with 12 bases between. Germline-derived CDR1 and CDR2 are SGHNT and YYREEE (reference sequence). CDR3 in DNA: TGTGCCAGCAGCTTAGGATACGGGGTCCAAGAGACCCAGTACTTC. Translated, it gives CASSLGYGVQETQYF. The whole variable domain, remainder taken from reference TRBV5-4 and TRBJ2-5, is ETGVTQSPTHLIKTRGQQVTLRCSSQSGHNTVSWYQQALGQGPQFIFQYYREEENGRGNFPPRFSGLQFPNYSSELNVNALELDDSALYLCASSLGYGVQETQYFGPGTRLLVL.

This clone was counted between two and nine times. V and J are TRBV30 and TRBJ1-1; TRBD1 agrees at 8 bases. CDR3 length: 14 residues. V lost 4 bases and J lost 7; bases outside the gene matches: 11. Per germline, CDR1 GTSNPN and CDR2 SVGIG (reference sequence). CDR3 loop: CAWTPDRARGEAFF. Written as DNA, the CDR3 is TGTGCCTGGACGCCGGACAGGGCGAGGGGTGAAGCTTTCTTT.

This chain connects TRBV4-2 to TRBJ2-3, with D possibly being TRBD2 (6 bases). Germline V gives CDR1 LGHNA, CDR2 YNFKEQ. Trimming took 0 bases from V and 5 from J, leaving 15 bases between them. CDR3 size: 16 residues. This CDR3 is CASSQDPASVGDTQYF. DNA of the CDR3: TGTGCCAGCAGCCAAGATCCGGCTAGCGTTGGAGATACGCAGTATTTT.

The CDR3 spells CASPGQAGLEAFF. The CDR3 DNA follows: TGTGCCAGTCCGGGACAGGCAGGACTCGAAGCTTTCTTT. This rearrangement joins TRBV6-5 to TRBJ1-1; TRBD1 aligns across 8 bases. Germline CDR1 MNHEY, CDR2 SVGAGI. V was clipped by 9 bases and J by 8 bases; unmatched bases: 11. CDR3 length equals 13 residues.